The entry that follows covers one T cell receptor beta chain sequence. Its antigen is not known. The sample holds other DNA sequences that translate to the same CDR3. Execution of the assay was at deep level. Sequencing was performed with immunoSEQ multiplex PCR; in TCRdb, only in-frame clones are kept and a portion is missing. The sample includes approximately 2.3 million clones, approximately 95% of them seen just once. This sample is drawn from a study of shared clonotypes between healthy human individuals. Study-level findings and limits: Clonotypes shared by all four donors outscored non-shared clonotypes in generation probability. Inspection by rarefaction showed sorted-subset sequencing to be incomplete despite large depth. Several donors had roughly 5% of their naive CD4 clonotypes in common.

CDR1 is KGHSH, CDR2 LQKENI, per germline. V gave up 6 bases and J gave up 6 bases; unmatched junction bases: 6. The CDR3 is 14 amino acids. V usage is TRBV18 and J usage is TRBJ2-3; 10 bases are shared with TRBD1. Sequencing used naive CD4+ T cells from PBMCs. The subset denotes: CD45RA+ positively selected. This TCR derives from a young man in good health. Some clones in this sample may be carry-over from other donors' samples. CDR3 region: CASSPGTGEDTQYF. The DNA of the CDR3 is TGTGCCAGCTCGCCCGGGACAGGGGAGGATACGCAGTATTTT.